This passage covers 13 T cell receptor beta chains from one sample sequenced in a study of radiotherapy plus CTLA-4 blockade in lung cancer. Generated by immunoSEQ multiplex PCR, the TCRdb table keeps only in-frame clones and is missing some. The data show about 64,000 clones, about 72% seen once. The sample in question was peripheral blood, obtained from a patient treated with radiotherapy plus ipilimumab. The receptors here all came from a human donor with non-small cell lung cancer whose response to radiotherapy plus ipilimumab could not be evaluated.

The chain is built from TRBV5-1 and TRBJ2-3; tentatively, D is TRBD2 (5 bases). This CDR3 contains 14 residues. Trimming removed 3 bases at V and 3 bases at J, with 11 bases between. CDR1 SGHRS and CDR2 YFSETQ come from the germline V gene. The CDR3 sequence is CASSSYGGTDTQYF. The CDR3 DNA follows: TGCGCCAGCAGCTCTTACGGCGGGACAGATACGCAGTATTTT. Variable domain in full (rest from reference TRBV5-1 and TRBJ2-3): KAGVTQTPRYLIKTRGQQVTLSCSPISGHRSVSWYQQTPGQGLQFLFEYFSETQRNKGNFPGRFSGRQFSNSRSEMNVSTLELGDSALYLCASSSYGGTDTQYFGPGTRLTVL.

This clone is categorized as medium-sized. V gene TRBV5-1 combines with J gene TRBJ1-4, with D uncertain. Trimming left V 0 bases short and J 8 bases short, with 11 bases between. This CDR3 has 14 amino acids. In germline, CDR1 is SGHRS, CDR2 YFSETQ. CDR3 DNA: TGCGCCAGCAGCTTGGAGATGAGTCGCGAAAAACTGTTTTTT. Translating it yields CASSLEMSREKLFF.

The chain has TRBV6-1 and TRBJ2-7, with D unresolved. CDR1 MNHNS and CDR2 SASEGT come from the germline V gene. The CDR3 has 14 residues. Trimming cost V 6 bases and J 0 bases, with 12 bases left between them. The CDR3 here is CASRALAGSYEQYF. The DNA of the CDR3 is TGTGCCAGCAGGGCCCTGGCAGGCTCCTACGAGCAGTACTTC.

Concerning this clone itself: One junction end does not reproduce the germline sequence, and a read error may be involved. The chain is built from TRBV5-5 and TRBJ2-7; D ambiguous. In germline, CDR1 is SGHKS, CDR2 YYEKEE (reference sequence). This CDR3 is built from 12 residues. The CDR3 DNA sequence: TGTGCCAGCAGGTTGGACGGTTACGAGCAGTACTTC. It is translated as CASRLDGYEQYF.

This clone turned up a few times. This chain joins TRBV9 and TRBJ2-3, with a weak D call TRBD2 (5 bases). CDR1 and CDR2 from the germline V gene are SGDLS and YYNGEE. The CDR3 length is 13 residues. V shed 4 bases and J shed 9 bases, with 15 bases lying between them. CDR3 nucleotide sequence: TGTGCCAGCAGCCAGGAGGCCTCGCAGACGCAGTATTTT. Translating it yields CASSQEASQTQYF.

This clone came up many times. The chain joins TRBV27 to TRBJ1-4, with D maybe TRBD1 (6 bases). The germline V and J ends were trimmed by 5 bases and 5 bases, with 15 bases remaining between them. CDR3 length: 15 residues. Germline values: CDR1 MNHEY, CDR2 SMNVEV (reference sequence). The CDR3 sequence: CASSRQQGGNEKLFF. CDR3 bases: TGTGCCAGCAGTCGACAACAGGGAGGGAATGAAAAACTGTTTTTT.

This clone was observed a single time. The CDR3 spells CASSSGDYNEQFF. The CDR3 DNA reads TGTGCCAGCTCTAGCGGGGATTACAATGAGCAGTTCTTC. The rearrangement uses TRBV7-3 and TRBJ2-1; TRBD2 aligns across 9 bases. Germline CDR1 SGHTA, CDR2 FQGTGA. The V and J ends lost 8 bases and 4 bases, in that order; junction bases with no gene match: 3. The CDR3 runs 13 residues. Supplemented by reference TRBV7-3 and TRBJ2-1, the full variable domain reads GAGVSQTPSNKVTEKGKYVELRCDPISGHTALYWYRQSLGQGPEFLIYFQGTGAADDSGLPNDRFFAVRPEGSVSTLKIQRTERGDSAVYLCASSSGDYNEQFFGPGTRLTVL.

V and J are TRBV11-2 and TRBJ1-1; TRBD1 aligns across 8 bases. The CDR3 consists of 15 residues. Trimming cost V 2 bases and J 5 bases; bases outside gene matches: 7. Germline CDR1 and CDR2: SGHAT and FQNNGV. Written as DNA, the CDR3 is TGTGCCAGCAGCTTAAGACGGGACAGGATAACTGAAGCTTTCTTT. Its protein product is CASSLRRDRITEAFF.

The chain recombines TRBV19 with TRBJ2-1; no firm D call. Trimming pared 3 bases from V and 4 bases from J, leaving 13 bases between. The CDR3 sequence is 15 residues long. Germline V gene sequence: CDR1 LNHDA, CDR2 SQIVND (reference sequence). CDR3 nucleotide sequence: TGTGCCAGTAGTATCCAGGCAGACCTTTACAATGAGCAGTTCTTC. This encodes CASSIQADLYNEQFF.

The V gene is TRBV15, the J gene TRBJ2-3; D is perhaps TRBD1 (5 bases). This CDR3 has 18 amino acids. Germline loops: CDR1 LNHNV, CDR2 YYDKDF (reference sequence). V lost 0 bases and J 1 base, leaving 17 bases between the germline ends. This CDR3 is CATSREGAPPLGTDTQYF. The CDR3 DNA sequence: TGTGCCACCAGCAGAGAAGGGGCCCCCCCGTTAGGCACAGATACGCAGTATTTT.

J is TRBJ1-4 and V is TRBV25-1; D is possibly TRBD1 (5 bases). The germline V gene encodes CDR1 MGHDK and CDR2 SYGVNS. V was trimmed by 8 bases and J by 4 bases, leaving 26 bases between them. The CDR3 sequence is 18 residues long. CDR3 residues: CASPRVGGRRRYNEKLFF. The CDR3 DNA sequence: TGTGCCAGCCCTAGAGTGGGGGGGAGACGGCGCTATAATGAAAAACTGTTTTTT.

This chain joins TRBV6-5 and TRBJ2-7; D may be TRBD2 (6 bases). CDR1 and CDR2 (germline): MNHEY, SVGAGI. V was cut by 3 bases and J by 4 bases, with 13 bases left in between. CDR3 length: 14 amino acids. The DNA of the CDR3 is TGTGCCAGCAGTTATGGTCGCGGACTATACGAGCAGTACTTC. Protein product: CASSYGRGLYEQYF.

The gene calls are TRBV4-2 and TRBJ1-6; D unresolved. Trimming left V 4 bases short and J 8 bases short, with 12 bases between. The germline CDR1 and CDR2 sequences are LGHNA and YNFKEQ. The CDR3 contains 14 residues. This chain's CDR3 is CASSRGPEDSPLHF. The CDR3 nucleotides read TGTGCCAGCAGCCGAGGACCGGAGGATTCACCCCTCCACTTT.